The 2 T cell receptor beta chains reported below all come from one sample, sequenced in a study of blood T cell repertoires in COVID-19 (dated by TCRdb to 2018 to 2020). Library generation was performed with the immunoSEQ multiplex PCR assay. Held by TCRdb, this immuneACCESS table contains in-frame sequences only and omits some clones. Under half of the omission traces to an unresolved V gene where checked; the cause of the rest is unknown. The sample data list 180,000 or so clones, and around four fifths of these were observed just once. In total, the top ten clones hold 14% of the sample. The sample consisted of peripheral blood. All receptors come from a woman in her sixties or seventies with COVID-19, enrolled during active disease.

This chain uses TRBV2 with TRBJ2-3; the match to TRBD1 covers 7 bases. The CDR3 has 14 residues. Germline CDR1 reads SNHLY; CDR2 reads FYNNEI. The trim removed 7 bases at V and 7 bases at J, leaving 11 bases unmatched. The CDR3 here is CASNPGGDWNTQYF. CDR3 bases: TGTGCCAGCAACCCAGGGGGTGATTGGAATACGCAGTATTTT.

This sequence joins TRBV5-6 and TRBJ1-1, with D perhaps TRBD1 (5 bases). Germline loops: CDR1 SGHDT, CDR2 YYEEEE. There are 12 residues in the CDR3. The V end was cut by 3 bases, the J end by 3 bases, with 6 bases between. The CDR3, as DNA: TGTGCCAGCAGCTGGGGCTACACTGAAGCTTTCTTT. This translates into CASSWGYTEAFF.